The rows below give T cell receptor beta chains drawn from one sample of a study of blood T cell repertoires in COVID-19. The assay was immunoSEQ multiplex PCR, and TCRdb's table has in-frame clones only and misses some. This table has more than 70,000 clones, 80% to 85% appearing once. Input material: peripheral blood. The receptors derive from a woman aged 70-85 years with acute or convalescent COVID-19. Both conserved end residues are part of each CDR3. D genes are given only for firm matches. Part of the rows lack a size; the others show once, few, many or a class for expanded clones.

size: .
D: TRBD1
J: TRBJ1-4
V: TRBV4-1
length: 16
DNA: TGCGCCAGCAGCCAAGATCCGGGACAGACTAATGAAAAACTGTTTTTT
CDR3: CASSQDPGQTNEKLFF

size: .
D: .
J: TRBJ2-7
V: TRBV10-3
length: 13
DNA: TGTGCCATCAGTGAGACACAGGTTTTGGAGCAGTACTTC
CDR3: CAISETQVLEQYF

size: .
D: .
J: TRBJ1-1
V: TRBV19
length: 14
DNA: TGTGCCAGTAGTATTGGGGGCCCGGGGCCTGAAGCTTTCTTT
CDR3: CASSIGGPGPEAFF

size: .
D: .
J: TRBJ1-6
V: TRBV7-8
length: 16
DNA: TGTGCCAGCAGCCAAGCGGGCGGGTCCTATAATTCACCCCTCCACTTT
CDR3: CASSQAGGSYNSPLHF

size: few
D: .
J: TRBJ2-5
V: TRBV21-1
length: 15
DNA: TGTGCCAGCAGCGCCGTTAGGACACACCAAGAGACCCAGTACTTC
CDR3: CASSAVRTHQETQYF

size: .
D: TRBD1
J: TRBJ1-4
V: TRBV19
length: 17
DNA: TGTGCCAGTAGTTTCTCGCAGGGGGATGCAACTAATGAAAAACTGTTTTTT
CDR3: CASSFSQGDATNEKLFF

size: .
D: .
J: TRBJ2-2
V: TRBV5-6
length: 14
DNA: TGTGCCAGCAGATTCGTCGGTAACACCGGGGAGCTGTTTTTT
CDR3: CASRFVGNTGELFF

size: .
D: TRBD2
J: TRBJ2-1
V: TRBV19
length: 18
DNA: TGTGCCAGTAGTGATTTGGGACTAGCGGCCAGCTCCTACAATGAGCAGTTCTTC
CDR3: CASSDLGLAASSYNEQFF

size: once
D: .
J: TRBJ2-3
V: TRBV18
length: 15
DNA: TGTGCCAGCTCACCACGAGGGGGTGCCACAGATACGCAGTATTTT
CDR3: CASSPRGGATDTQYF

size: .
D: .
J: TRBJ2-5
V: TRBV12-3/TRBV12-4
length: 11
DNA: TGTGCCAGCAGTTTAACGGGGACCCAGTACTTC
CDR3: CASSLTGTQYF

size: few
D: .
J: TRBJ1-1
V: TRBV4-1
length: 14
DNA: TGCGCCAGCAGCCAAGAATGGGCGAACACTGAAGCTTTCTTT
CDR3: CASSQEWANTEAFF

size: .
D: TRBD2
J: TRBJ2-1
V: TRBV5-4
length: 15
DNA: TGTGCCAGCAAGGCTAGCGGATCGGCCTACAATGAGCAGTTCTTC
CDR3: CASKASGSAYNEQFF

size: .
D: TRBD2
J: TRBJ2-2
V: TRBV6-6
length: 17
DNA: TGTGCCAGCAGTCCTTTCGCTAGCGGGACGAACACCGGGGAGCTGTTTTTT
CDR3: CASSPFASGTNTGELFF

size: .
D: TRBD2
J: TRBJ2-2
V: TRBV19
length: 16
DNA: TGTGCCAGTAGTATCTGGCGGGAGTATAACACCGGGGAGCTGTTTTTT
CDR3: CASSIWREYNTGELFF

size: .
D: TRBD2
J: TRBJ2-1
V: TRBV3-1/TRBV3-2
length: 17
DNA: TGTGCCAGCAGCCAATCTCGGACTAGCGGGATTCGCAATGAGCAGTTCTTC
CDR3: CASSQSRTSGIRNEQFF

size: .
D: TRBD1
J: TRBJ2-7
V: TRBV5-1
length: 14
DNA: TGCGCCAGCAGCGCCGGGACAGGCGCCTACGAGCAGTACTTC
CDR3: CASSAGTGAYEQYF

size: .
D: TRBD2
J: TRBJ2-1
V: TRBV5-1
length: 16
DNA: TGCGCCAGCAGCACCGGACTAGCGGGGGCTTACAATGAGCAGTTCTTC
CDR3: CASSTGLAGAYNEQFF

size: .
D: .
J: TRBJ2-1
V: TRBV3-1/TRBV3-2
length: 11
DNA: TGTGCCAGCAGCCAAAGCCGTGAGCAGTTCTTC
CDR3: CASSQSREQFF

size: .
D: TRBD2
J: TRBJ2-3
V: TRBV18
length: 15
DNA: TGTGCCAGCTCACCAATGAGCGGGAACACAGATACGCAGTATTTT
CDR3: CASSPMSGNTDTQYF

size: .
D: .
J: TRBJ2-2
V: TRBV30
length: 15
DNA: TGTGCCTGGAGTGTCACTCACGCGAACACCGGGGAGCTGTTTTTT
CDR3: CAWSVTHANTGELFF

size: .
D: TRBD1
J: TRBJ2-7
V: TRBV3-1/TRBV3-2
length: 14
DNA: TGTGCCAGCAGCCAAGATTACACAGGGGGTGAGCAGTACTTC
CDR3: CASSQDYTGGEQYF

size: .
D: .
J: TRBJ1-2
V: TRBV2
length: 14
DNA: TGTGCCAGCAGTGAAGCGACGGGGATCGGTGGCTACACCTTC
CDR3: CASSEATGIGGYTF

size: .
D: .
J: TRBJ2-3
V: TRBV21-1
length: 17
DNA: TGTGCCAGCAGCAAAGGGGACTTCGACCCTAGCACAGATACGCAGTATTTT
CDR3: CASSKGDFDPSTDTQYF

size: .
D: TRBD1
J: TRBJ1-2
V: TRBV19
length: 15
DNA: TGTGCCAGTATTAGTCGGACAGGGGTACGTTCGGGCTACACCTTC
CDR3: CASISRTGVRSGYTF

size: .
D: .
J: TRBJ2-5
V: TRBV24-1
length: 14
DNA: TGTGCCACCAGTGATTGGCGGGACCAAGAGACCCAGTACTTC
CDR3: CATSDWRDQETQYF

size: once
D: TRBD1
J: TRBJ2-3
V: TRBV12-3/TRBV12-4
length: 13
DNA: TGTGCCAGCAGCCTCGGACAGGCAGATACGCAGTATTTT
CDR3: CASSLGQADTQYF

size: once
D: TRBD1
J: TRBJ1-2
V: TRBV30
length: 14
DNA: TGTGCCTGGATATGGCAGGGGGCGGACGGTGGCTACACCTTC
CDR3: CAWIWQGADGGYTF

size: .
D: TRBD2
J: TRBJ2-3
V: TRBV15
length: 17
DNA: TGTGCCACCAGCAAGACTATTGGGGGGAGGGGAGGAGATACGCAGTATTTT
CDR3: CATSKTIGGRGGDTQYF

size: once
D: .
J: TRBJ1-2
V: TRBV18
length: 15
DNA: TGTGCCAGCTCTAACCCCCCCACAGAACTCTATGGCTACACCTTC
CDR3: CASSNPPTELYGYTF

size: .
D: .
J: TRBJ2-7
V: TRBV6-5
length: 14
DNA: TGTGCCAGCAGTCGTGCGAACCGAGCCTACGAGCAGTACTTC
CDR3: CASSRANRAYEQYF

size: .
D: .
J: TRBJ2-5
V: TRBV24-1
length: 16
DNA: TGTGCCACCAGTGATTTGGGGGGGAAGGACCAAGAGACCCAGTACTTC
CDR3: CATSDLGGKDQETQYF

size: .
D: TRBD1
J: TRBJ1-2
V: TRBV19
length: 14
DNA: TGTGCCAGTAGGCGACAGGGGCTCCTGTATGGCTACACCTTC
CDR3: CASRRQGLLYGYTF

size: .
D: .
J: TRBJ2-2
V: TRBV19
length: 12
DNA: TGTGCCAGTAGTATTTATATCGGGGAGCTGTTTTTT
CDR3: CASSIYIGELFF

size: .
D: TRBD2
J: TRBJ2-1
V: TRBV27
length: 16
DNA: TGTGCCAGCAGTTTACGGGCGGGAGGGATCTACAATGAGCAGTTCTTC
CDR3: CASSLRAGGIYNEQFF

size: .
D: TRBD2
J: TRBJ2-2
V: TRBV3-1/TRBV3-2
length: 17
DNA: TGTGCCAGCAGCCAGACTAGCGGGAGATGGCACGGCGGGGAGCTGTTTTTT
CDR3: CASSQTSGRWHGGELFF

size: .
D: TRBD2
J: TRBJ2-2
V: TRBV11-1
length: 16
DNA: TGTGCCAGCAGCTTCAGAGCGGGAGGAAACACCGGGGAGCTGTTTTTT
CDR3: CASSFRAGGNTGELFF

size: once
D: TRBD1
J: TRBJ1-1
V: TRBV2
length: 14
DNA: TGTGCCAGCAGGGGCGGACAGGGACCCACTGAAGCTTTCTTT
CDR3: CASRGGQGPTEAFF

size: .
D: TRBD1
J: TRBJ2-4
V: TRBV19
length: 15
DNA: TGTGCCAGTACCCCGACAGGGCTAGCCAAAAACATTCAGTACTTC
CDR3: CASTPTGLAKNIQYF

size: once
D: .
J: TRBJ1-4
V: TRBV7-2
length: 16
DNA: TGTGCCAGCAGCCAGGATTGGGACTCTAGGCGGGAAAAACTGTTTTTT
CDR3: CASSQDWDSRREKLFF

size: .
D: .
J: TRBJ2-5
V: TRBV7-9
length: 16
DNA: TGTGCCAGCAGCCCTCTTTATCTGCCGCGGGAAGAGACCCAGTACTTC
CDR3: CASSPLYLPREETQYF

size: .
D: .
J: TRBJ2-7
V: TRBV15
length: 13
DNA: TGTGCCACCAGCCTACACGGGAACTACGAGCAGTACTTC
CDR3: CATSLHGNYEQYF

size: .
D: .
J: TRBJ1-1
V: TRBV12-3/TRBV12-4
length: 13
DNA: TGTGCCAGCAGTTTCAGGCCTAACACTGAAGCTTTCTTT
CDR3: CASSFRPNTEAFF

size: .
D: .
J: TRBJ1-2
V: TRBV3-1/TRBV3-2
length: 15
DNA: TGTGCCAGCAGCCAGAGGGGAGGTCCTAACTATGGCTACACCTTC
CDR3: CASSQRGGPNYGYTF

size: .
D: TRBD2
J: TRBJ2-5
V: TRBV3-1/TRBV3-2
length: 15
DNA: TGTGCCAGCAGCCGACTAGCGGGAGGTTTTGAGACCCAGTACTTC
CDR3: CASSRLAGGFETQYF

size: once
D: TRBD1
J: TRBJ1-4
V: TRBV7-9
length: 15
DNA: TGTGCCAGCAGCCCTACAGGGGGCACTAATGAAAAACTGTTTTTT
CDR3: CASSPTGGTNEKLFF

size: .
D: TRBD1
J: TRBJ2-7
V: TRBV11-3
length: 13
DNA: TGTGCCAGCAGCTTCGACAGGGAGAGTGGGCAGTACTTC
CDR3: CASSFDRESGQYF

size: .
D: TRBD1
J: TRBJ1-6
V: TRBV6-5
length: 13
DNA: TGTGCCAGCTCGGGACAGTTGAATTCACCCCTCCACTTT
CDR3: CASSGQLNSPLHF

size: .
D: .
J: TRBJ2-7
V: TRBV7-8
length: 14
DNA: TGTGCCAGCAGCCCCGGCAGGCTCGGCTACGAGCAGTACTTC
CDR3: CASSPGRLGYEQYF

size: few
D: .
J: TRBJ1-6
V: TRBV5-4
length: 15
DNA: TGTGCCAGCAGCTTGGCCGGGACCTATAATTCACCCCTCCACTTT
CDR3: CASSLAGTYNSPLHF